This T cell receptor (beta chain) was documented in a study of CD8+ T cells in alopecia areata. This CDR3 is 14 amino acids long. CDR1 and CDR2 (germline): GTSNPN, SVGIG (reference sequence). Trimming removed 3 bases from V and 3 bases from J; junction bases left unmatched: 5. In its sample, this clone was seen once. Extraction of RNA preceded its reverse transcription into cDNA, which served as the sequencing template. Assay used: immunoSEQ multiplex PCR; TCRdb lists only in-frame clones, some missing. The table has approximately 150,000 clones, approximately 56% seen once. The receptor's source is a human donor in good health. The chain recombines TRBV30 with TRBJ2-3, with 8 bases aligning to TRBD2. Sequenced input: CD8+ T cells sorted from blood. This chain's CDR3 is CAWRASGSTDTQYF. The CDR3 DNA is TGTGCCTGGAGGGCGAGCGGGAGTACAGATACGCAGTATTTT.